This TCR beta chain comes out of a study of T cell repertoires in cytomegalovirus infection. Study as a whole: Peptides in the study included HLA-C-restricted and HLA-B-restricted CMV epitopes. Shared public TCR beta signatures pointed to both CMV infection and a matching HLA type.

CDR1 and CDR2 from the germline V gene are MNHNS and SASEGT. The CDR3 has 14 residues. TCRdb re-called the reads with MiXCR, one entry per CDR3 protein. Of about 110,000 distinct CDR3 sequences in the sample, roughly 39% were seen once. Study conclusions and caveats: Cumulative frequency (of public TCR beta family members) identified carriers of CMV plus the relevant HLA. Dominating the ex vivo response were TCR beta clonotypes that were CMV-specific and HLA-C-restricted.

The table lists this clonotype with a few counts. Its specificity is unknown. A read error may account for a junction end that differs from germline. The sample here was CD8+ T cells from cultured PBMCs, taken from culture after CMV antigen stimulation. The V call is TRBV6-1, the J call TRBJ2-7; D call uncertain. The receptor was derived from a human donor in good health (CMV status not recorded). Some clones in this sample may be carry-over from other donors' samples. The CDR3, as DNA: TGTGCCAGCAGCGAAGACACGAACCCCTACGAGCAGTACTTC. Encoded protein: CASSEDTNPYEQYF.